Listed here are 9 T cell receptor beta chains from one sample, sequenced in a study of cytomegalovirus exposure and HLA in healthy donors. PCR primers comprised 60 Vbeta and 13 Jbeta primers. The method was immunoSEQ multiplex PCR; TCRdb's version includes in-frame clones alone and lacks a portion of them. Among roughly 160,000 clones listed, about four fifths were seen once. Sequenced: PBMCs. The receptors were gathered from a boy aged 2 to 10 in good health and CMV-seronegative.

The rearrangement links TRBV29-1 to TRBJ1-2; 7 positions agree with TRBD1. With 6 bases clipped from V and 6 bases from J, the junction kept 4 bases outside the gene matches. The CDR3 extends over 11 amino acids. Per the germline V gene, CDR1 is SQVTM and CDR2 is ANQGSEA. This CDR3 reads CSVTGKNGYTF. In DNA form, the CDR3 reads TGCAGCGTGACAGGGAAGAATGGCTACACCTTC.

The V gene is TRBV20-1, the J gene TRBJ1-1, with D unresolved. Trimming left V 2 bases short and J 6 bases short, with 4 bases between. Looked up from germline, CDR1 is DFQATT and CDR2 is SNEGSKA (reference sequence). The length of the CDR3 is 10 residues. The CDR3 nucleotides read TGCAGTGCTAGAATCGCTGAAGCTTTCTTT. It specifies CSARIAEAFF.

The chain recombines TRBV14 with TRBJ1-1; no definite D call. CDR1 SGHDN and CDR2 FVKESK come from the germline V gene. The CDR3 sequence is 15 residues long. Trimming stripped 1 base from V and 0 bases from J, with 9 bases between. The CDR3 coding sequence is TGTGCCAGCAGCCAAGTTATCGGAGTGAACACTGAAGCTTTCTTT. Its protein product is CASSQVIGVNTEAFF.

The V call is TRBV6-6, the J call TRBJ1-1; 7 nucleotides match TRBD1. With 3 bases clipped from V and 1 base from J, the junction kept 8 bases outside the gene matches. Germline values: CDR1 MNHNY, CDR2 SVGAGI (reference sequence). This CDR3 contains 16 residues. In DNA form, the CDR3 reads TGTGCCAGCAGTTATTTCCCCAGGGGGAGGAACACTGAAGCTTTCTTT. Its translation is CASSYFPRGRNTEAFF.

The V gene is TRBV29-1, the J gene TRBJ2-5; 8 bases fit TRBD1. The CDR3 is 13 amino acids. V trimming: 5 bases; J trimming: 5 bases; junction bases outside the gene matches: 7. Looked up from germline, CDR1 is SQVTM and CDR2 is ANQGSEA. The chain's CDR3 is CSVTGQGMETQYF. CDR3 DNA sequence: TGCAGCGTTACAGGACAGGGTATGGAGACCCAGTACTTC.

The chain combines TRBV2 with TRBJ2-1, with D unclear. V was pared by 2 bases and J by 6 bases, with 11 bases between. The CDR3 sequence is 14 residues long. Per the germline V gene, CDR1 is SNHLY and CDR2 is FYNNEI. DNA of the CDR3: TGTGCCAGCAGTGAACGGGTCCTTCGCAATGAGCAGTTCTTC. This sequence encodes CASSERVLRNEQFF.

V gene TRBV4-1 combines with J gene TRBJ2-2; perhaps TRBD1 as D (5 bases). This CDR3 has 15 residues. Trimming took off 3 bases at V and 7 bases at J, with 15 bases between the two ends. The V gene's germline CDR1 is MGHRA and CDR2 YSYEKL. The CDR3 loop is CASSHVGVGVGELFF. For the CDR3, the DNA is TGCGCCAGCAGCCACGTAGGGGTAGGGGTCGGGGAGCTGTTTTTT.

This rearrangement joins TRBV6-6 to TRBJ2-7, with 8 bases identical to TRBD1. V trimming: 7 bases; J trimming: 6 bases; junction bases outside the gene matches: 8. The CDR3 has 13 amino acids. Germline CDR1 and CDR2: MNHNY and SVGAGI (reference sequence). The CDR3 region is CASNQGAVSEQYF. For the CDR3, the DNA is TGTGCCAGCAACCAGGGGGCGGTAAGCGAGCAGTACTTC.

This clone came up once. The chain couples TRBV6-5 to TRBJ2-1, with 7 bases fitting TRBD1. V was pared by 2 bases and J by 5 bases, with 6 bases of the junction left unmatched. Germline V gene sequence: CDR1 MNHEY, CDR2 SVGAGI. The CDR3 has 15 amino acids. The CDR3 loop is CASSYSRDSHNEQFF. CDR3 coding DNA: TGTGCCAGCAGTTACAGCCGGGACAGTCACAATGAGCAGTTCTTC.